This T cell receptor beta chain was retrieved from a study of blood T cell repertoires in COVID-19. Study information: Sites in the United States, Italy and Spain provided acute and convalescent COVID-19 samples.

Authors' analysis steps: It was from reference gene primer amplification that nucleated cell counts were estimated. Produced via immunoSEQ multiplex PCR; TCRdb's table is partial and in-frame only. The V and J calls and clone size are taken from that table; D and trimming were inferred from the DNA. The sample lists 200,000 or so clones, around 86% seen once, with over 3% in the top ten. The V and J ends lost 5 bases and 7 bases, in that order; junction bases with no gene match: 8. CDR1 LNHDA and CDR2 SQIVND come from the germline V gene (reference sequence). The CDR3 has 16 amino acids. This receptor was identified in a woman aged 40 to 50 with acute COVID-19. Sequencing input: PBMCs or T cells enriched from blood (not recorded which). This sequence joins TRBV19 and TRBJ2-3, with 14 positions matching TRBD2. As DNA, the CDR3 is TGTGCCAGTAGTCTACGACTAGCGGGGGGGCTAAATACGCAGTATTTT. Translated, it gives CASSLRLAGGLNTQYF.